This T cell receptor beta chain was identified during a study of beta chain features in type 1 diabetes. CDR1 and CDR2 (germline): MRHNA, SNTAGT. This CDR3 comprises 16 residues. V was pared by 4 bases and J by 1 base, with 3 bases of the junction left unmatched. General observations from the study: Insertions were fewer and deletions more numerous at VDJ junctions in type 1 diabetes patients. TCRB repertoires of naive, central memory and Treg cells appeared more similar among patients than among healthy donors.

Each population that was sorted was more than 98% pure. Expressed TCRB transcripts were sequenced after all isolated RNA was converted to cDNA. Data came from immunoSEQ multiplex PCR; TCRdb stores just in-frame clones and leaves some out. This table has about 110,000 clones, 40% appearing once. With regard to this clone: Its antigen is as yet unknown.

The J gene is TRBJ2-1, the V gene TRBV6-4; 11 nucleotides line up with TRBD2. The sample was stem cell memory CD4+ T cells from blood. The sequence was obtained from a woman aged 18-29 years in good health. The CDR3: CASSGSGRESYNEQFF. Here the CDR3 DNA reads TGTGCCAGCAGTGGTAGCGGGAGGGAATCCTACAATGAGCAGTTCTTC.